The 30 T cell receptor beta chains presented below share a single source sample, sequenced in a study of OX40 agonist ivuxolimab in advanced cancers. Sequencing used immunoSEQ multiplex PCR; TCRdb keeps in-frame clones, though not all of them. The sample holds more than 50,000 clones; roughly 89% are singletons and the top ten take approximately 12%. The sample was CD4+ or CD8+ T cells sorted from blood, taken in a trial of the OX40 agonist ivuxolimab. The receptors stem from an adult with an advanced solid tumor such as melanoma, head and neck, liver or kidney cancer.

The V gene is TRBV11-2, the J gene TRBJ2-1, with 9 bases identical to TRBD2. This CDR3 spans 16 amino acids. J lost 5 bases, V lost 0 bases, and 5 bases had no gene match. Germline assignment: CDR1 SGHAT and CDR2 FQNNGV. The CDR3 region has the DNA TGTGCCAGCAGCTTAGACCAGCGGGGGGTGCACAATGAGCAGTTCTTC. Amino acids: CASSLDQRGVHNEQFF.

This clone was counted only a few times. The chain has TRBV29-1 and TRBJ2-1; TRBD1 aligns across 12 bases. This CDR3 is 15 amino acids long. CDR1 is SQVTM and CDR2 is ANQGSEA in the germline V gene. V was pared by 3 bases and J by 8 bases, with 8 bases of the junction left unmatched. The CDR3 DNA reads as TGCAGCGTTGATCCATGGGACAGGGGGCTAGATGAGCAGTTCTTC. Translated: CSVDPWDRGLDEQFF.

This clone appeared once. The chain couples TRBV9 to TRBJ2-7; 9 bases agree with TRBD1. Per the germline V gene, CDR1 is SGDLS and CDR2 is YYNGEE. V trimming: 4 bases; J trimming: 7 bases; junction bases outside the gene matches: 12. The CDR3 loop spans 15 amino acids. The CDR3 DNA sequence: TGTGCCAGCAGCCCCGGAGGACAGGGGCTGAGGGAGCAGTACTTC. This gives the protein CASSPGGQGLREQYF.

The rearrangement links TRBV27 to TRBJ2-7, with TRBD2 as a possible D gene (6 bases). Deletions cut 6 bases from V and 5 bases from J, with 11 bases between. The CDR3 length is 12 residues. Germline CDR1 reads MNHEY; CDR2 reads SMNVEV (reference sequence). This CDR3 reads CASSPGVHEQYF. Here the CDR3 DNA reads TGTGCCAGCAGCCCGGGGGTCCACGAGCAGTACTTC.

The V and J genes are TRBV27 and TRBJ1-5; the D is unclear. This CDR3 contains 12 residues. The V gene's germline CDR1 is MNHEY and CDR2 SMNVEV (reference sequence). Between the trimmed V and J ends, which lost 4 bases and 4 bases, there was a span of 5 bases. The CDR3 spells CASSSPNQPQHF. Written as DNA, the CDR3 is TGTGCCAGCAGTTCACCGAATCAGCCCCAGCATTTT.

V is TRBV7-9 and J is TRBJ1-1, with D hard to call. The CDR3 is made up of 15 amino acids. CDR1 is SEHNR and CDR2 is FQNEAQ in the germline V gene (reference sequence). The V and J ends lost 1 base and 1 base respectively, with 10 bases between them. The CDR3 reads CASSLVLGPNTEAFF. DNA of the CDR3: TGTGCCAGCAGCTTAGTTTTGGGTCCGAACACTGAAGCTTTCTTT.

Comment on this clone: At one boundary the junction diverges from the germline segment, which might be a read error. The chain carries TRBV7-9 and TRBJ2-7; TRBD2 aligns across 11 bases. This CDR3 comprises 14 residues. Germline V lookup: CDR1 SEHNR, CDR2 FQNEAQ (reference sequence). This CDR3 is CASSLAGGTYEQYF. CDR3 bases: TGTGCCAGCAGCCTAGCGGGGGGTACCTACGAGCAGTACTTC. The full variable domain, with the rest looked up from reference TRBV7-9 and TRBJ2-7, is DTGVSQNPRHKITKRGQNVTFRCDPISEHNRLYWYRQTLGQGPEFLTYFQNEAQLEKSRLLSDRFSAERPKGSFSTLEIQRTEQGDSAMYLCASSLAGGTYEQYFGPGTRLTVT.

This rearrangement joins TRBV6-1 to TRBJ2-1, with no clear D. CDR1 and CDR2 (germline): MNHNS, SASEGT. This CDR3 is 13 amino acids long. Trimming took off 3 bases at V and 8 bases at J, with 11 bases between the two ends. Written as DNA, the CDR3 is TGTGCCAGCAGTGATTGGCGGTCCGATGAGCAGTTCTTC. Protein: CASSDWRSDEQFF.

This rearrangement joins TRBV7-2 to TRBJ2-1; D not certain. Germline CDR1 and CDR2: SGHTA and FQGNSA. This CDR3 has 10 amino acids. V shed 6 bases and J shed 7 bases, with 4 bases lying between them. Written as DNA, the CDR3 is TGTGCCAGCAGTATTAATGAGCAGTTCTTC. Protein sequence: CASSINEQFF.

This sequence joins TRBV30 and TRBJ1-1; TRBD1 is a possible D gene (5 bases). CDR3 length: 12 amino acids. Trimming stripped 2 bases from V and 5 bases from J, with 9 bases between. Germline CDR1 is GTSNPN and CDR2 is SVGIG (reference sequence). CDR3 in DNA: TGTGCCTGGAGTACGGGGGGGACTGAAGCTTTCTTT. Its protein product is CAWSTGGTEAFF.

V is TRBV10-1 and J is TRBJ1-1; maybe TRBD1 (6 bases). The CDR3 length is 14 residues. Per germline, CDR1 WNHNN and CDR2 SYGVQD (reference sequence). The germline V and J ends were trimmed by 4 bases and 1 base, with 10 bases remaining between them. The DNA of the CDR3 is TGCGCCAGCAGTGGGGGGCATGGGAACACTGAAGCTTTCTTT. Amino acid sequence: CASSGGHGNTEAFF.

DNA for the CDR3: TGTGCCAGCAGCGAGGGTCAGGGGGTCATATACGAGCAGTACTTC. This encodes CASSEGQGVIYEQYF. The genes are TRBV9 and TRBJ2-7; 7 positions agree with TRBD1. Germline V gene data show CDR1 as SGDLS and CDR2 as YYNGEE. Germline trimming cut 3 bases from V and 4 bases from J; bases unmatched to any gene: 10. CDR3 length: 15 residues.

The chain is built from TRBV27 and TRBJ1-5, with D possibly TRBD1 on 5 matching bases. With 2 bases removed from V and 2 bases from J, the gap between germline ends came to 10 bases. CDR1 and CDR2 from the germline V gene are MNHEY and SMNVEV (reference sequence). The CDR3 is made up of 15 amino acids. In DNA form, the CDR3 reads TGTGCCAGCAGTTTACAGGGTAACGGCAATCAGCCCCAGCATTTT. Translation: CASSLQGNGNQPQHF.

The V and J genes are TRBV7-2 and TRBJ2-1, with D possibly matching TRBD2 (6 bases). CDR1 is SGHTA, CDR2 FQGNSA, per germline. CDR3 length: 13 residues. Trimming shortened V by 2 bases and J by 10 bases, and 12 bases separated the two germline ends. The DNA for the CDR3 is TGTGCCAGCAGCTTAAAGTGGGACTGGGAGCAGTTCTTC. Protein sequence: CASSLKWDWEQFF. Supplemented by reference TRBV7-2 and TRBJ2-1, the full variable domain reads GAGVSQSPSNKVTEKGKDVELRCDPISGHTALYWYRQSLGQGLEFLIYFQGNSAPDKSGLPSDRFSAERTGGSVSTLTIQRTQQEDSAVYLCASSLKWDWEQFFGPGTRLTVL.

The chain is built from TRBV27 and TRBJ1-1; 8 bases are shared with TRBD1. CDR3 length: 15 amino acids. The V segment lost 2 bases and the J segment 5 bases; nucleotides outside the gene matches: 7. Looked up from germline, CDR1 is MNHEY and CDR2 is SMNVEV (reference sequence). This chain's CDR3 is CASSLSGQGGTEAFF. CDR3 DNA: TGTGCCAGCAGTTTAAGCGGACAGGGAGGTACTGAAGCTTTCTTT.

The chain recombines TRBV27 with TRBJ1-5, with D possibly matching TRBD1 (6 bases). Germline V gene sequence: CDR1 MNHEY, CDR2 SMNVEV (reference sequence). The CDR3 length is 15 residues. V was clipped by 1 base and J by 2 bases, with 9 bases between them. The CDR3 region is CASSLLQGGNQPQHF. In DNA form, the CDR3 reads TGTGCCAGCAGTTTATTACAGGGAGGCAATCAGCCCCAGCATTTT.

V and J are TRBV12-5 and TRBJ2-5; TRBD2 agrees at 9 bases. The V gene's germline CDR1 is LGHNT and CDR2 FRNRAP. This CDR3 comprises 16 residues. The J segment lost 5 bases and the V segment lost 7 bases, leaving 14 bases of the junction unmatched. CDR3 residues: CASVSGGERGVETQYF. CDR3 coding DNA: TGTGCTAGTGTCTCCGGCGGGGAGCGGGGGGTTGAGACCCAGTACTTC.

The J gene is TRBJ2-7, the V gene TRBV27; D remains unclear. V dropped 6 bases and J dropped 10 bases, with 16 bases sitting between them. The CDR3 totals 12 residues. Per the germline V gene, CDR1 is MNHEY and CDR2 is SMNVEV (reference sequence). The DNA for the CDR3 is TGTGCCAGCAGACCTGGTGTTGGCGTCCAGTACTTC. The encoded protein is CASRPGVGVQYF.

The rearrangement uses TRBV25-1 and TRBJ1-4; a possible D gene is TRBD1 (5 bases). CDR1 is MGHDK, CDR2 SYGVNS, per germline. Trimming pared 6 bases from V and 8 bases from J, leaving 16 bases between. The CDR3 extends over 14 amino acids. The CDR3, as DNA: TGTGCCAGCAGGGGGGAAGGGATGCGGGAAAAACTGTTTTTT. It is translated as CASRGEGMREKLFF.

The chain recombines TRBV27 with TRBJ2-1; D remains unclear. Trimming cost V 0 bases and J 6 bases, with 6 bases left between them. There are 13 residues in the CDR3. In germline, CDR1 is MNHEY, CDR2 SMNVEV (reference sequence). CDR3 DNA: TGTGCCAGCAGTTTATCGCGTCGCAATGAGCAGTTCTTC. Its translation is CASSLSRRNEQFF.

This clone was counted only a few times. The chain has TRBV10-2 and TRBJ2-7, with D perhaps matching TRBD1 (6 bases). Trimming shortened V by 6 bases and J by 0 bases, and 15 bases separated the two germline ends. The CDR3 runs to 15 residues. CDR1 and CDR2 (germline): WSHSY, SAAADI. The CDR3 reads CASRKDSSYSYEQYF. In nucleotides, the CDR3 is TGCGCCAGCAGAAAGGACAGTTCTTACTCCTACGAGCAGTACTTC.

CDR3 DNA sequence: TGTGCCAGCAGTGAAGCGCTTCCGGGCACCCGGGGCACAGATACGCAGTATTTT. Its protein is CASSEALPGTRGTDTQYF. J is TRBJ2-3 and V is TRBV6-1; D unresolved. V was pared by 0 bases and J by 1 base, with 17 bases between. This CDR3 is 18 amino acids long. Germline lookup yields CDR1 MNHNS and CDR2 SASEGT.

This rearrangement joins TRBV15 to TRBJ2-1, with TRBD2 matching over 13 bases. The CDR3 consists of 14 residues. V lost 3 bases to trimming and J lost 9 bases; unmatched junction nucleotides: 2. Germline V gene lookup returns CDR1 LNHNV and CDR2 YYDKDF (reference sequence). The CDR3 reads CATSRGLAGIEQFF. CDR3 sequence (DNA): TGTGCCACCAGCAGGGGACTAGCGGGAATTGAGCAGTTCTTC.

This clone was counted a single time. This chain uses TRBV13 with TRBJ2-1; the match to TRBD2 covers 8 bases. The CDR3 spans 16 residues. The germline CDR1 and CDR2 sequences are PRHDT and FYEKMQ (reference sequence). V lost 3 bases to trimming and J lost 8 bases; unmatched junction nucleotides: 12. The CDR3 reads CASSFRSGSPRDEQFF. In DNA, the CDR3 is TGTGCCAGCAGCTTTAGGAGCGGGAGCCCCCGGGATGAGCAGTTCTTC.

The chain carries TRBV28 and TRBJ2-7, with unresolved D. Trimming pared 3 bases from V and 5 bases from J, leaving 8 bases between. Germline lookup yields CDR1 MDHEN and CDR2 SYDVKM. The CDR3 covers 12 residues. The CDR3 sequence: CASSFRRDEQYF. CDR3 DNA: TGTGCCAGCAGTTTTAGACGGGACGAGCAGTACTTC.

V gene TRBV11-2 combines with J gene TRBJ2-7; 8 bases line up with TRBD1. V dropped 7 bases and J dropped 3; count of bases not matched to a gene: 5. CDR1 SGHAT and CDR2 FQNNGV come from the germline V gene. This CDR3 has 13 residues. The CDR3 DNA reads as TGTGCCAGCATGCGGACAGGGATCTACGAGCAGTACTTC. Its translation: CASMRTGIYEQYF.

The V call is TRBV27, the J call TRBJ2-3; 8 bases agree with TRBD2. The germline V gene has CDR1 MNHEY and CDR2 SMNVEV (reference sequence). The length of the CDR3 is 18 residues. J gave up 2 bases and V 3 bases, and 13 bases lay outside the gene matches. Written as DNA, the CDR3 is TGTGCCAGCAGTTTGCCCCCCCGGAGCGGGAGAGACACAGATACGCAGTATTTT. Translating gives CASSLPPRSGRDTDTQYF.

This clone was seen a single time. The rearrangement links TRBV6-1 to TRBJ2-1, with 7 bases that match TRBD2. The V segment lost 0 bases and the J segment 2 bases; nucleotides outside the gene matches: 4. The CDR3 is made up of 16 amino acids. Germline CDR1 and CDR2: MNHNS and SASEGT. This CDR3 reads CASSEAPRGAYNEQFF. The CDR3 nucleotides read TGTGCCAGCAGTGAAGCGCCCCGGGGGGCCTACAATGAGCAGTTCTTC.

This clone was counted once. The chain uses TRBV4-1 and TRBJ2-3, with D possibly being TRBD2 (5 bases). V lost 0 bases and J lost 0, with 7 bases in between. The CDR3 has 15 amino acids. Germline loops: CDR1 MGHRA, CDR2 YSYEKL. CDR3 DNA sequence: TGCGCCAGCAGCCAAGAGAGGACTAGCACAGATACGCAGTATTTT. Amino acid sequence: CASSQERTSTDTQYF.

The gene calls are TRBV5-8 and TRBJ2-5, with 8 bases identical to TRBD2. This CDR3 comprises 15 residues. CDR1 SGHTS and CDR2 YDEGEE come from the germline V gene. Trimming removed 2 bases from V and 5 bases from J; junction bases left unmatched: 8. Here the CDR3 DNA reads TGTGCCAGCAGCTTCAGGTCGGGAGGGCCCGAGACCCAGTACTTC. Translating it yields CASSFRSGGPETQYF.